The clone carrying this T cell receptor beta chain was seen many times. Treg sorting used a CD4+CD25+CD127-/low gate. TCRdb independently ran MiXCR on the 5' RACE reads; one entry per CDR3 protein. The data hold over 9,500 distinct CDR3 sequences, with about a quarter observed a single time. This CDR3 has 15 residues. The germline CDR1 and CDR2 sequences are LNHNV and YYDKDF (reference sequence). V was pared by 4 bases and J by 8 bases, with 20 bases between. This chain uses TRBV15 with TRBJ1-2; no firm D call. The sequence was collected from a female donor with breast cancer. The material sequenced was Tregs sorted from a lymph node. This CDR3 reads CATSITEGTPSGYTF. CDR3 coding DNA: TGTGCCACCAGCATCACGGAAGGCACCCCTTCCGGCTACACCTTC.